This T cell receptor beta chain emerged from a study of beta chain features in type 1 diabetes. With respect to this clone: Its target is unknown.

The germline CDR1 and CDR2 sequences are LNHDA and SQIVND (reference sequence). The CDR3 contains 11 residues. The ends were cut back, 5 bases at V and 4 bases at J, with 3 bases in the middle. Whole-study results and caveats: Moderate yet significant TCRB CDR3 shortening was seen in Type 1 diabetes patients in all four CD4+ subsets.

Expressed TCRB transcripts were sequenced, since all the RNA that had been isolated was reverse transcribed. The assay was immunoSEQ multiplex PCR, and TCRdb's table has in-frame clones only and misses some. This table has 150,000 to 200,000 clones, more than 60% appearing once. The genes are TRBV19 and TRBJ2-1; D not certain. The TCR sequence derives from a man aged 25-45 years with type 1 diabetes. The specimen was naive CD4+ T cells from blood. The CDR3 protein is CASSAYNEQFF. CDR3 bases: TGTGCCAGTAGTGCGTACAATGAGCAGTTCTTC.